This T cell receptor beta chain is from a study of technical replicates of blood from several donors. This CDR3 is 13 amino acids long. Germline CDR1 MGHRA, CDR2 YSYEKL. The V gene lost 5 bases and the J gene lost 5 bases, with 13 bases spanning the gap. This table comes from immunoSEQ multiplex PCR, and its TCRdb copy is limited to in-frame clones, with some not included. The table includes 65,000 to 85,000 clones, 96% detected once. The sequencing sample was made of T cells isolated from PBMCs. This chain joins TRBV4-1 and TRBJ2-7; maybe TRBD1 (6 bases). The clonotype comes from a human donor in good health. The CDR3 loop reads CASSKTGYDEQYF. The CDR3 DNA follows: TGCGCCAGCAGCAAGACAGGCTACGACGAGCAGTACTTC.